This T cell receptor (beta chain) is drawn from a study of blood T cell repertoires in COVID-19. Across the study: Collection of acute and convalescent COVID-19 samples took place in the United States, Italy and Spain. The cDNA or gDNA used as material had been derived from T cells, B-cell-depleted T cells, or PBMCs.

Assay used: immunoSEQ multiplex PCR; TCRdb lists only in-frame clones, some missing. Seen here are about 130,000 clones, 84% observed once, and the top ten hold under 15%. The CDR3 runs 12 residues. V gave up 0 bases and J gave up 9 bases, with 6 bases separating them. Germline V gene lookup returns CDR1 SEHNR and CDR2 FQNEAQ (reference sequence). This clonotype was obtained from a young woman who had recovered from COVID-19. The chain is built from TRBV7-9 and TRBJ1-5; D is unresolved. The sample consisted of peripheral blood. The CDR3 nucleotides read TGTGCCAGCAGCTTAGCGGCGGGGCCCCAGCATTTT. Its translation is CASSLAAGPQHF.